Below, one T cell receptor beta chain is given with its context. This specimen comes from a study of T cells in localized non-small cell lung cancer. This CDR3 contains 16 residues. The germline V gene encodes CDR1 SGHTA and CDR2 FQGNSA. The ends lost 4 bases at V and 1 base at J; junction bases unmatched: 7. This table comes from immunoSEQ multiplex PCR, and its TCRdb copy is limited to in-frame clones, with some not included. The sample lists over 30,000 clones, approximately 81% occurring once. The sample consisted of peripheral blood, taken before any cancer treatment. The clonotype was recovered from a male donor older than 55 with stage II squamous cell lung carcinoma. V and J are TRBV7-2 and TRBJ2-5; 9 positions match TRBD1. CDR3 sequence reads: CASSSEGQGLQETQYF. The CDR3 DNA sequence: TGTGCCAGCAGCTCCGAGGGACAGGGCCTCCAAGAGACCCAGTACTTC.